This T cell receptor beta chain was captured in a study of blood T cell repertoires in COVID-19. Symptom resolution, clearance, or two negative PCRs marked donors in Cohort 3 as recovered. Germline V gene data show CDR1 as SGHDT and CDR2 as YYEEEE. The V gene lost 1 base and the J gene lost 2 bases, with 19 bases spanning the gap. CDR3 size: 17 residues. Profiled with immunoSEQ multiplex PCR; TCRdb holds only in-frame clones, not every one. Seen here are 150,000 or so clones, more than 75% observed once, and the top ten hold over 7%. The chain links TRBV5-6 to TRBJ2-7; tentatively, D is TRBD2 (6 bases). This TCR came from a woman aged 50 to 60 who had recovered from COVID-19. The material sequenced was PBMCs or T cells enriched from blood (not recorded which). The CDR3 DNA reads TGTGCCAGCAGCTTGAGGGTGGAGGGACGGCCGCCCTACGAGCAGTACTTC. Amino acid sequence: CASSLRVEGRPPYEQYF.